Below are 12 T cell receptor beta chains sequenced from a single sample in a study of T cell changes during pregnancy in multiple sclerosis. Libraries were prepared by immunoSEQ multiplex PCR; TCRdb keeps only in-frame clonotypes and omits some of them. This table has fewer than 15,000 clones, 70% to 90% appearing once. This sample comprised CD8+ T cells from peripheral blood mononuclear cells, obtained in the first trimester of pregnancy. The receptors stem from a female donor with multiple sclerosis, enrolled in a pregnancy study.

The chain couples TRBV2 to TRBJ2-7; D is perhaps TRBD2 (6 bases). The CDR3 is 12 residues long. Between the trimmed V and J ends, which lost 7 bases and 7 bases, there was a span of 14 bases. Germline CDR1 SNHLY, CDR2 FYNNEI. The CDR3 DNA sequence: TGTGCCAGCACCGGGCCGGAGGGGGAGCAGTACTTC. Translated: CASTGPEGEQYF.

In this sample, this clone turned up a few times. DNA of the CDR3: TGTGCCAGCAGCCGGACAGGGGCCACATCGTGGGAGCCCCAGCATTTT. Translated: CASSRTGATSWEPQHF. The chain has TRBV7-9 and TRBJ1-5; 9 nucleotides match TRBD1. CDR3 size: 16 residues. Germline V gene lookup returns CDR1 SEHNR and CDR2 FQNEAQ (reference sequence). V was clipped by 5 bases and J by 8 bases; unmatched bases: 13.

The chain employs TRBV19 and TRBJ2-1; the D gene is possibly TRBD2 (6 bases). This CDR3 has 15 residues. V gave up 10 bases and J gave up 8 bases, with 24 bases separating them. The V gene's germline CDR1 is LNHDA and CDR2 SQIVND (reference sequence). The CDR3 protein is CATGPEGRVRDEQFF. Written as DNA, the CDR3 is TGTGCCACCGGCCCGGAGGGGCGGGTGAGGGATGAGCAGTTCTTC.

The chain joins TRBV7-9 to TRBJ1-1; 8 bases map to TRBD1. CDR1 SEHNR and CDR2 FQNEAQ come from the germline V gene (reference sequence). The ends lost 3 bases at V and 3 bases at J; junction bases unmatched: 3. CDR3 length: 14 amino acids. The CDR3 is CASSFDRGYTEAFF. The CDR3 nucleotides are TGTGCCAGCAGCTTCGACAGGGGATACACTGAAGCTTTCTTT.

The chain joins TRBV5-8 to TRBJ1-5; the D is unclear. CDR1 and CDR2 (germline): SGHTS, YDEGEE. The CDR3 spans 13 residues. V was clipped by 4 bases and J by 3 bases, with 8 bases between them. CDR3 coding DNA: TGTGCCAGCAGCCACGACATCAATCAGCCCCAGCATTTT. As protein: CASSHDINQPQHF.

This chain connects TRBV7-9 to TRBJ2-3; maybe TRBD1 (6 bases). The CDR3 covers 16 residues. From germline, CDR1 is SEHNR and CDR2 FQNEAQ (reference sequence). The V and J ends lost 5 bases and 0 bases respectively, with 15 bases between them. The CDR3 is CASSREWGLSTDTQYF. CDR3 in DNA: TGTGCCAGCAGCAGAGAGTGGGGGCTAAGCACAGATACGCAGTATTTT.

The DNA of the CDR3 is TGCGCCAGCAGCCAAGTCGGCGACTACACGCAGTATTTT. It codes for CASSQVGDYTQYF. The chain employs TRBV4-1 and TRBJ2-3, with D possibly being TRBD2 (5 bases). The germline V gene encodes CDR1 MGHRA and CDR2 YSYEKL. V lost 1 base and J lost 9, with 11 bases in between. The CDR3 runs 13 residues.

This rearrangement joins TRBV18 to TRBJ2-3, with 7 bases identical to TRBD1. Germline V CDR1 and CDR2: KGHSH, LQKENI. The J segment lost 5 bases and the V segment lost 6 bases, leaving 8 bases of the junction unmatched. The CDR3 consists of 14 residues. CDR3 DNA: TGTGCCAGCTCGCGGAAAACAGGGGAAGATACGCAGTATTTT. Amino acid sequence: CASSRKTGEDTQYF.

This clone was detected only once. V usage is TRBV6-5 and J usage is TRBJ2-3, with D unresolved. Trimming pared 3 bases from V and 4 bases from J, leaving 11 bases between. Germline assignment: CDR1 MNHEY and CDR2 SVGAGI. CDR3 length: 14 amino acids. The CDR3 sequence is CASSYSQTADTQYF. In nucleotides, the CDR3 is TGTGCCAGCAGTTATAGCCAGACCGCAGATACGCAGTATTTT.

This chain joins TRBV27 and TRBJ2-7; 10 bases fit TRBD2. Germline V gene sequence: CDR1 MNHEY, CDR2 SMNVEV (reference sequence). The CDR3 is 16 residues long. Trimming cost V 5 bases and J 1 base; bases outside gene matches: 8. CDR3 sequence (DNA): TGTGCCAGCAGTCCGCCCGGGACTAGCGTATCCTACGAGCAGTACTTC. Translation gives CASSPPGTSVSYEQYF.

This clone was counted only a few times. The V gene is TRBV4-1, the J gene TRBJ1-2, with D possibly being TRBD1 (5 bases). Per the germline V gene, CDR1 is MGHRA and CDR2 is YSYEKL. V lost 4 bases and J 6 bases, leaving 12 bases between the germline ends. The CDR3 contains 13 residues. CDR3 region: CASSLRDSDGYTF. The CDR3 DNA follows: TGCGCCAGCAGCCTTCGAGACAGTGATGGCTACACCTTC.

V gene TRBV12-5 combines with J gene TRBJ1-1; D is unclear. Trimming removed 9 bases at V and 1 base at J, with 15 bases between. This CDR3 has 14 residues. CDR1 is LGHNT and CDR2 is FRNRAP in the germline V gene. In DNA, the CDR3 is TGTGCTAGCCGTCCGTCAGGCACGAACACTGAAGCTTTCTTT. Residues: CASRPSGTNTEAFF.